The entry below describes one TCR beta chain. Its antigen is currently unknown. Other DNA sequences from this sample encode an identical CDR3 as well. The data originate from a study of shared clonotypes between healthy human individuals. Study-wide results and limits: About 5% of naive CD4 clonotypes were shared across a few donors. On the whole, naive subsets had larger estimated richness than memory subsets had.

Every donor, a Caucasian adult, lived in Nashville, Tennessee. TCRdb keeps only in-frame clones here, not all; method: immunoSEQ multiplex PCR. This sample yields some 2,500,000 clones, of which 80% to 95% are seen a single time; 0.36% belongs to the top ten. Between the trimmed V and J ends, which lost 0 bases and 3 bases, there was a span of 7 bases. The CDR3 sequence is 13 residues long. Per the germline V gene, CDR1 is SGHNT and CDR2 is YYREEE (reference sequence). The chain uses TRBV5-4 and TRBJ2-7; perhaps D is TRBD1 or TRBD2 (5 bases each). The clonotype comes from a man aged 18 to 30 in good health. Some clones in this sample may be carry-over from other donors' samples. The specimen sequenced was naive CD4+ T cells from PBMCs. Subset described: CD45RA+ positively selected. The CDR3 sequence is CASSLAGSYEQYF. CDR3 DNA sequence: TGTGCCAGCAGCTTGGCAGGGAGCTACGAGCAGTACTTC. Combining the CDR3 with reference TRBV5-4 and TRBJ2-7 gives the whole variable domain ETGVTQSPTHLIKTRGQQVTLRCSSQSGHNTVSWYQQALGQGPQFIFQYYREEENGRGNFPPRFSGLQFPNYSSELNVNALELDDSALYLCASSLAGSYEQYFGPGTRLTVT.